Sequencing of this T cell receptor (beta chain) was carried out in a study of T-cell reconstitution after alpha-beta-depleted transplantation in children. Overall study findings and caveats: From newly produced T cells came most of the T-cell counts and diversity one year after transplant. It was reported that alpha-beta T cells came from several hundred expanded graft clones (about two months after transplant).

TCRbeta library construction was performed incorporating unique molecular identifiers. TCRdb ran MiXCR on the PCR reads and lists one entry per CDR3 protein. The sample shows 200,000 to 300,000 distinct CDR3 sequences, roughly a quarter of them seen only once. The V gene end was trimmed by 0 bases and the J gene end by 3 bases; junction bases not matched to a gene: 10. This CDR3 is 17 amino acids long. Germline values: CDR1 SGDLS, CDR2 YYNGEE. This clonotype came up once. Antigen specificity is unknown. J is TRBJ1-1 and V is TRBV9; 8 positions match TRBD1. This receptor was identified in a girl aged 2-10 years with Fanconi anemia, due to receive a stem cell transplant. Sequences were derived from PBMCs, sampled before TCRalphabeta/CD19-depleted stem cell transplant. The CDR3 nucleotides read TGTGCCAGCAGCGTAGCGGTGATCGGACAGGGCCACACTGAAGCTTTCTTT. As protein: CASSVAVIGQGHTEAFF.